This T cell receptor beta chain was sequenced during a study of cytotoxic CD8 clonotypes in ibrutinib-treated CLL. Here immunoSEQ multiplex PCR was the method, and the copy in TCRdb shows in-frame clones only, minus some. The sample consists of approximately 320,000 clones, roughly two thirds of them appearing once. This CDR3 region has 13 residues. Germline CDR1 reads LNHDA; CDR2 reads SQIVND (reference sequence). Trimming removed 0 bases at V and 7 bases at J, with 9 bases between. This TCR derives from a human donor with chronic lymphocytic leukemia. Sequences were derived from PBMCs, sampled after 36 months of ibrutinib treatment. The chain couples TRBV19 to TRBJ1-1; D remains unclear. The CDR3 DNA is TGTGCCAGTAGTATAGATCAACCCAGTGAAGCTTTCTTT. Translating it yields CASSIDQPSEAFF. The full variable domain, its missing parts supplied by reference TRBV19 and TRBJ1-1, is DGGITQSPKYLFRKEGQNVTLSCEQNLNHDAMYWYRQDPGQGLRLIYYSQIVNDFQKGDIAEGYSVSREKKESFPLTVTSAQKNPTAFYLCASSIDQPSEAFFGQGTRLTVV.